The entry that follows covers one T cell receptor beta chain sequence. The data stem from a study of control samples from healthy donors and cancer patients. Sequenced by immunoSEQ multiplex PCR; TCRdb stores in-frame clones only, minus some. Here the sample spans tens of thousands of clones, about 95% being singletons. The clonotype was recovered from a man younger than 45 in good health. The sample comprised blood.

CDR3 nucleotides: TGTGCCAGCAGCCCTGGGAACAGGGGGCCGGGGCACACTGAAGCTTTCTTT. Protein: CASSPGNRGPGHTEAFF. J is TRBJ1-1 and V is TRBV14, with TRBD1 identical over 9 bases. Germline CDR1 reads SGHDN; CDR2 reads FVKESK. J was trimmed by 3 bases and V by 4 bases; bases with no gene match: 12. The CDR3 spans 17 residues.